The TCR beta chain described here comes from a study of blood T cell repertoires in COVID-19. Study-wide context: Samples came from the United States, Italy and Spain, spanning acute and convalescent COVID-19. T cells, B-cell-depleted T cells, or PBMCs supplied cDNA or gDNA.

Original processing methods: How many nucleated cells were present was estimated from reference gene primer amplification. Measured with immunoSEQ multiplex PCR; TCRdb has only the in-frame clones, and not every one. V, J and clone size are taken as reported in that table, and D and trimming were inferred from the DNA itself. The table has 170,000 or so clones, roughly 86% seen once. The CDR3 runs to 15 residues. V was cut by 0 bases and J by 3 bases, with 11 bases left in between. Germline V gene lookup returns CDR1 LGHNA and CDR2 YSLEER. The chain carries TRBV4-3 and TRBJ1-2; D is undetermined. This TCR was recovered from a man between 50 and 59 years old with active or convalescent COVID-19. The sample comprised peripheral blood. The CDR3 nucleotides are TGCGCCAGCAGCCAAGAATCAGGATTCTACTATGGCTACACCTTC. Translation gives CASSQESGFYYGYTF.